The present T cell receptor (beta chain) was sequenced within a study of post-analysis software for immune sequencing data. Study-level results: For normalized Chao1 diversity, multiple sclerosis patients scored significantly lower than controls did. The F measure placed samples prepared in the same batch into strongly shared clusters.

About this clonotype: What it recognizes is unknown.

Unique molecular identifiers were carried by the TCR beta cDNA libraries. Out of roughly 0.95 to 11 million T cells, roughly 0.5 million cDNA molecules were generated. TCRdb reprocessed the PCR reads with MiXCR, giving one entry per CDR3 protein. The sample carries around 400,000 distinct CDR3 sequences, approximately 39% recorded once. This clonotype was obtained from a girl aged 2-10 years with multiple sclerosis. Sequenced material: blood.

CDR3 nucleotides: TGCAGTGCCGGACGGAGGGCAGGGGGCACAGATACGCAGTATTTT. The encoded protein is CSAGRRAGGTDTQYF. The gene calls are TRBV20-1 and TRBJ2-3; D may match TRBD1 or TRBD2 (6 bases each). The V and J ends lost 6 bases and 1 base respectively, with 17 bases between them. The germline V gene encodes CDR1 DFQATT and CDR2 SNEGSKA (reference sequence). The CDR3 consists of 15 residues.